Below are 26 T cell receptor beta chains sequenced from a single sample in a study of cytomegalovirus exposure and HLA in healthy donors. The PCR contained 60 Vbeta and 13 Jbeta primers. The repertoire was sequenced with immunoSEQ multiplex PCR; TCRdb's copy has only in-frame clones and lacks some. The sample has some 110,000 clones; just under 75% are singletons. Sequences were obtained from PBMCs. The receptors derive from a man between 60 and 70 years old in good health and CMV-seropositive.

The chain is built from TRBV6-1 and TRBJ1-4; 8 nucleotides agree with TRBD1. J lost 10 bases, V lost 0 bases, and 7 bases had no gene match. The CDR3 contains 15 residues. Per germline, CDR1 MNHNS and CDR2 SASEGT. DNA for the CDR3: TGTGCCAGCAGTGAAGCGCACGGACAGGGCGGAAAACTGTTTTTT. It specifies CASSEAHGQGGKLFF.

The CDR3 loop reads CATSNLDRNTEAFF. As DNA, the CDR3 is TGTGCCACCTCAAACCTAGACAGGAACACTGAAGCTTTCTTT. This chain uses TRBV11-2 with TRBJ1-1; weak D call: TRBD1 (5 bases). Trimming cost V 10 bases and J 1 base, with 16 bases left between them. Looked up from germline, CDR1 is SGHAT and CDR2 is FQNNGV. CDR3 size: 14 residues.

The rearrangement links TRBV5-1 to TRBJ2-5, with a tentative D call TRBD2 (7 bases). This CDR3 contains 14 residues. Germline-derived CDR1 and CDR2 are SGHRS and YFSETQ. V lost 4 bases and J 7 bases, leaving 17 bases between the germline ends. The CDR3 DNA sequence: TGCGCCAGCAGCCCTGGGGGGGGCAGAGCGACCCAGTACTTC. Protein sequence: CASSPGGGRATQYF.

The CDR3 sequence is CASSLGSTGRETQYF. The CDR3 region has the DNA TGTGCCAGCAGCTTAGGGAGCACAGGGCGGGAGACCCAGTACTTC. The rearrangement links TRBV7-6 to TRBJ2-5; possibly TRBD1 for D (6 bases). From germline, CDR1 is SGHVS and CDR2 FNYEAQ. V was pared by 1 base and J by 5 bases, with 14 bases between. This CDR3 spans 15 amino acids.

CDR3 sequence (DNA): TGTGCCAGCACCAGAATGGGGGAGCTGTTTTTT. It is translated as CASTRMGELFF. The V gene is TRBV11-1, the J gene TRBJ2-2, with D hard to call. The CDR3 is 11 residues long. The V gene lost 7 bases and the J gene lost 8 bases, with 8 bases spanning the gap. The germline V gene has CDR1 SGHAT and CDR2 FQDESV (reference sequence).

CDR3 in amino acids: CASSQYSNQPQHF. As DNA, the CDR3 is TGTGCCAGCAGCCAGTATAGCAATCAGCCCCAGCATTTT. V usage is TRBV7-2 and J usage is TRBJ1-5; D gene uncertain. Per the germline V gene, CDR1 is SGHTA and CDR2 is FQGNSA. The CDR3 is 13 amino acids. Trimming removed 5 bases from V and 0 bases from J, with 5 bases in between. The full variable domain, completed using reference TRBV7-2 and TRBJ1-5, is GAGVSQSPSNKVTEKGKDVELRCDPISGHTALYWYRQSLGQGLEFLIYFQGNSAPDKSGLPSDRFSAERTGGSVSTLTIQRTQQEDSAVYLCASSQYSNQPQHFGDGTRLSIL.

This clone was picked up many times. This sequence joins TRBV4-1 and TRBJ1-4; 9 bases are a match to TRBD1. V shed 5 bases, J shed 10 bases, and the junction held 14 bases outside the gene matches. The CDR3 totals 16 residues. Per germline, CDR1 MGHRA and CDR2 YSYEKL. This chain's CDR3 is CASSYDPGQGFGKLFF. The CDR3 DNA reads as TGCGCCAGCAGCTACGACCCGGGACAGGGTTTTGGAAAACTGTTTTTT.

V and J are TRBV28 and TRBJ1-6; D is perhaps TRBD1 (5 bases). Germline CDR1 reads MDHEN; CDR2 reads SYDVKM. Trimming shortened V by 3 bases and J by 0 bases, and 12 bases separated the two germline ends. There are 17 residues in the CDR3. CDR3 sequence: CASSFLGAGSYNSPLHF. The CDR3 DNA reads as TGTGCCAGCAGTTTTTTAGGGGCCGGCTCCTATAATTCACCCCTCCACTTT.

For the CDR3, the DNA is TGCGCCAGCAGCCAATTAACGGGACAGGGCCGCGAGACCCAGTACTTC. Its translation: CASSQLTGQGRETQYF. The chain uses TRBV4-1 and TRBJ2-5, with 9 bases fitting TRBD1. J was trimmed by 5 bases and V by 2 bases; bases with no gene match: 9. The CDR3 runs to 16 residues. CDR1 and CDR2 (germline): MGHRA, YSYEKL.

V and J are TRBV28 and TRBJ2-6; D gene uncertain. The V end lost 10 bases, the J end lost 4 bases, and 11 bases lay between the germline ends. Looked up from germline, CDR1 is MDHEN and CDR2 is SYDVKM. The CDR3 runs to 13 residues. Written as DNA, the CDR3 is TGTGCCACTTTCTTATCCGGGGCCAACGTCCTGACTTTC. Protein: CATFLSGANVLTF.

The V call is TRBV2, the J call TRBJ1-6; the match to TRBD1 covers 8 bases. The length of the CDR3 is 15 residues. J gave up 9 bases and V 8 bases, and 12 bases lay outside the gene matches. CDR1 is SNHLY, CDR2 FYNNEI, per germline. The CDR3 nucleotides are TGTGCCAGCCCCCAGGAGGGGACAGGCAGTTCACCCCTCCACTTT. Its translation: CASPQEGTGSSPLHF.

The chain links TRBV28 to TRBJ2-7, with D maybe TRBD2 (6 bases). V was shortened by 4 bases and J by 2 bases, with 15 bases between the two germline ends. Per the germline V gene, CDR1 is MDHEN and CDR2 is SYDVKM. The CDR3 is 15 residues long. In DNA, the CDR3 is TGTGCCAGCAGTTCCCCCGGGACGGGAGCCTACGAGCAGTACTTC. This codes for CASSSPGTGAYEQYF.

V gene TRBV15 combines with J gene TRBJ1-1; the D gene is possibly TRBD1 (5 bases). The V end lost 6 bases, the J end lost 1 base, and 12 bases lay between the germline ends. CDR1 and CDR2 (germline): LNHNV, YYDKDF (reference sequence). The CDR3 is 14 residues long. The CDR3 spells CATRSHQGNTEAFF. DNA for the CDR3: TGTGCCACCAGATCTCATCAGGGGAACACTGAAGCTTTCTTT. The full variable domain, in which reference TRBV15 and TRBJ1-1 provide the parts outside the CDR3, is DAMVIQNPRYQVTQFGKPVTLSCSQTLNHNVMYWYQQKSSQAPKLLFHYYDKDFNNEADTPDNFQSRRPNTSFCFLDIRSPGLGDTAMYLCATRSHQGNTEAFFGQGTRLTVV.

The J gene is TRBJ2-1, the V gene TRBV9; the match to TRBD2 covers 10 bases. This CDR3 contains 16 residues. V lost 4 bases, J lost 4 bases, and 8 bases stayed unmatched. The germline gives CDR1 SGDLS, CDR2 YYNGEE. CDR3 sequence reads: CASSPTSGKSYNEQFF. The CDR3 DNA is TGTGCCAGCAGCCCCACTAGCGGGAAATCTTACAATGAGCAGTTCTTC.

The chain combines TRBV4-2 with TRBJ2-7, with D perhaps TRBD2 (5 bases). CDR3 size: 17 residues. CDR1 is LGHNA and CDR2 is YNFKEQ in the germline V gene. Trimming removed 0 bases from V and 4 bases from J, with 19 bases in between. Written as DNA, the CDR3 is TGTGCCAGCAGCCAAGATAATACCCCCCCGGCGGGTTACGAGCAGTACTTC. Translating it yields CASSQDNTPPAGYEQYF.

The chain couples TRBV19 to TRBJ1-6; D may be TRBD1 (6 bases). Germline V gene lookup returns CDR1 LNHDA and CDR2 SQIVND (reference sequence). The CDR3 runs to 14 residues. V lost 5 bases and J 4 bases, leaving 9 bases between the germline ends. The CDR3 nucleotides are TGTGCCAGTAGTTTCAGGGGTTATAATTCACCCCTCCACTTT. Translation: CASSFRGYNSPLHF.

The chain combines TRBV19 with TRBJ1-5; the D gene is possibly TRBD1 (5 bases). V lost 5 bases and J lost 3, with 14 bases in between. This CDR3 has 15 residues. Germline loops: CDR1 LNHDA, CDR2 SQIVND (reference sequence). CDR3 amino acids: CASSPRGMINQPQHF. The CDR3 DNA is TGTGCCAGTAGTCCCCGGGGGATGATCAATCAGCCCCAGCATTTT.

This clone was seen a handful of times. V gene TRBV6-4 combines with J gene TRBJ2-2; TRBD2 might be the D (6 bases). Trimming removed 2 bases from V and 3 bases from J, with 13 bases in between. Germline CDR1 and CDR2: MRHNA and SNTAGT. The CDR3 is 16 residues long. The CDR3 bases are TGTGCCAGCAGTGACCGCGGGGACTCATACACCGGGGAGCTGTTTTTT. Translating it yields CASSDRGDSYTGELFF.

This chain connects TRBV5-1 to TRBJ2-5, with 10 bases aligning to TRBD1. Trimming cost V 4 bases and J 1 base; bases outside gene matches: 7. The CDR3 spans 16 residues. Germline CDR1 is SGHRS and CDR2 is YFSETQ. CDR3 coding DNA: TGCGCCAGCAGCACCGGACAGGGGGAGGGCCAAGAGACCCAGTACTTC. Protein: CASSTGQGEGQETQYF.

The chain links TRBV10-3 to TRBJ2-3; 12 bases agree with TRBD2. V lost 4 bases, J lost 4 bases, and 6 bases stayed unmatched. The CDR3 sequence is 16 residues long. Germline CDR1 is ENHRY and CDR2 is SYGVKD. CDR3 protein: CAISGASGGVPDTQYF. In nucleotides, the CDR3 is TGTGCCATCAGTGGGGCTAGCGGGGGGGTGCCAGATACGCAGTATTTT.

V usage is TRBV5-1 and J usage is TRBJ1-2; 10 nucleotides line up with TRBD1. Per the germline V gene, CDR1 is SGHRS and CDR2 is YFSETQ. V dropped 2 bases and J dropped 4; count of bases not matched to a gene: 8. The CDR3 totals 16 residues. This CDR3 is CASSFGGTGVVYGYTF. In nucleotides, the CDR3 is TGCGCCAGCAGCTTCGGAGGGACAGGGGTAGTCTATGGCTACACCTTC.

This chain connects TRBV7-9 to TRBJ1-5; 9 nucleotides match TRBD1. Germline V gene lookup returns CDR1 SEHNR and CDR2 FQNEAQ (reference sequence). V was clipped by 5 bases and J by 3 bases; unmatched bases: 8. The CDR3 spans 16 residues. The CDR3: CASSPRGQGSNQPQHF. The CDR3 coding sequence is TGTGCCAGCAGCCCTAGGGGACAGGGCTCCAATCAGCCCCAGCATTTT. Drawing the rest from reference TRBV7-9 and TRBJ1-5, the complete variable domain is DTGVSQNPRHKITKRGQNVTFRCDPISEHNRLYWYRQTLGQGPEFLTYFQNEAQLEKSRLLSDRFSAERPKGSFSTLEIQRTEQGDSAMYLCASSPRGQGSNQPQHFGDGTRLSIL.

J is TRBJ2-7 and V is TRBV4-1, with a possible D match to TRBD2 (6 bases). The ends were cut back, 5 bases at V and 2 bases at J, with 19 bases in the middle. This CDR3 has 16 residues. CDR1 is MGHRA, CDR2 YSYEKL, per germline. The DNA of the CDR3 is TGCGCCAGCAGCGAGGTTCCAACGGGGGATGCCTACGAGCAGTACTTC. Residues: CASSEVPTGDAYEQYF.

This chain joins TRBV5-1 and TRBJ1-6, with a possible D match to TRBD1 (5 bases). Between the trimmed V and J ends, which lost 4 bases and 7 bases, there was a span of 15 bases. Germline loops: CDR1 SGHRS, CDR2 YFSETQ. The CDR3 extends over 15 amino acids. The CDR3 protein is CASSGTGTYNSPLHF. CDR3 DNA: TGCGCCAGCAGCGGGACCGGGACTTACAATTCACCCCTCCACTTT.

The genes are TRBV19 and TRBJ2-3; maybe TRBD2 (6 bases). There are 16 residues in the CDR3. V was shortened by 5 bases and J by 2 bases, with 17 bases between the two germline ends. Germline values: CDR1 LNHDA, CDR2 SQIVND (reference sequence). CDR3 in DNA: TGTGCCAGTAGTGACTCGGTTGGGGGGTTCACAGATACGCAGTATTTT. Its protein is CASSDSVGGFTDTQYF.

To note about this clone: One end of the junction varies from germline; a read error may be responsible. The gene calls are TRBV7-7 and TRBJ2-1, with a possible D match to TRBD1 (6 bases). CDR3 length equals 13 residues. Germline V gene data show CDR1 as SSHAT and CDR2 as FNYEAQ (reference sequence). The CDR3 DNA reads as TGTGCTAGCAGCTTCGACAGGAACAATGAGCAGTTCTTC. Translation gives CASSFDRNNEQFF.